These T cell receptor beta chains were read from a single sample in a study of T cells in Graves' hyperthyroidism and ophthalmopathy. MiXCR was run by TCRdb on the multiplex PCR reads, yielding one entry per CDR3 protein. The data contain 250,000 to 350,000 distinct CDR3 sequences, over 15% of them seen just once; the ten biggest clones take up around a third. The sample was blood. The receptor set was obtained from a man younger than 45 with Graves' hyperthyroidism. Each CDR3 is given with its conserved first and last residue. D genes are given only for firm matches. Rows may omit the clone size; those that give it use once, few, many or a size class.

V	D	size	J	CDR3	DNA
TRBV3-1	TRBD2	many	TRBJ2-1	CASSQGLADNEQFF	TGTGCCAGCAGCCAAGGACTAGCGGACAATGAGCAGTTCTTC
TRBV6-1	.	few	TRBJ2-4	CASRPGIQYF	TGTGCCAGCAGACCGGGGATTCAGTACTTC
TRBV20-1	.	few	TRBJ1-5	CSARDGGDGNQPQHF	TGCAGTGCTAGAGATGGGGGGGATGGCAATCAGCCCCAGCATTTT
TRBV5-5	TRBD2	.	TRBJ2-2	CASSFGTSGRANTGELFF	TGTGCCAGCAGCTTCGGGACTAGCGGGAGGGCCAACACCGGGGAGCTGTTTTTT
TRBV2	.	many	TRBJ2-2	CASSSDRNTGELFF	TGTGCCAGCAGTTCCGACAGAAACACCGGGGAGCTGTTTTTT
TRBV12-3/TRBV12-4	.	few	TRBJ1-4	CASSLSDGFRLFF	TGTGCCAGCAGTCTCAGCGATGGTTTTAGACTGTTTTTT
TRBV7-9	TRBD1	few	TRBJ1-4	CASSLEQGAGEKLFF	TGTGCCAGCAGCTTAGAACAGGGGGCAGGGGAAAAACTGTTTTTT
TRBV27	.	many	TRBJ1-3	CASSTSGGAGNTIYF	TGTGCCAGCAGCACCTCTGGGGGGGCTGGAAACACCATATATTTT
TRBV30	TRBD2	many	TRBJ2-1	CAWRQAGFYNEQFF	TGTGCCTGGAGACAAGCGGGGTTTTACAATGAGCAGTTCTTC
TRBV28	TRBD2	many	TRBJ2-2	CASSWGTSGGRNTGELFF	TGTGCCAGCAGTTGGGGGACTAGCGGGGGGAGGAACACCGGGGAGCTGTTTTTT
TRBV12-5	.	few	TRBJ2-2	CASVTGTGELFF	TGTGCTAGTGTAACAGGAACCGGGGAGCTGTTTTTT
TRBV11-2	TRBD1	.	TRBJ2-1	CASSPGQGNEQFF	TGTGCCAGTAGTCCGGGACAGGGCAATGAGCAGTTCTTC
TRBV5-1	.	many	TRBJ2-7	CASSEESSYEQYF	TGCGCCAGCAGCGAAGAGAGCTCCTACGAGCAGTACTTC
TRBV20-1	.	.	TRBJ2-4	CSARGGALAKNIQYF	TGCAGTGCTAGAGGGGGGGCTCTAGCCAAAAACATTCAGTACTTC
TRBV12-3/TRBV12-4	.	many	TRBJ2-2	CASSLGLELFF	TGTGCCAGCAGTTTGGGATTAGAGCTGTTTTTT
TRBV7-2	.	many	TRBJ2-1	CASSRDVAEQFF	TGTGCCAGCAGCCGAGACGTGGCTGAGCAGTTCTTC
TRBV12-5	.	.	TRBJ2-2	CASGLVIRVGTNTGELFF	TGTGCTAGTGGTTTGGTAATTCGGGTGGGGACGAACACCGGGGAGCTGTTTTTT
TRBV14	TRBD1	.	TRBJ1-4	CASSQRTGSGEKLFF	TGTGCCAGCAGCCAACGGACAGGGTCCGGGGAAAAACTGTTTTTT
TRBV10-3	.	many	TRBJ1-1	CAISGSKLETEAFF	TGTGCCATCAGTGGGTCGAAGCTGGAGACTGAAGCTTTCTTT
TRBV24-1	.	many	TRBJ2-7	CATSDIWATEQYF	TGTGCCACCAGTGATATATGGGCGACCGAGCAGTACTTC
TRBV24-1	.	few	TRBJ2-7	CATSDTGRIYEQYF	TGTGCCACCAGTGATACCGGACGGATCTACGAGCAGTACTTC
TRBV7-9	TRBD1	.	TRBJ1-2	CASRGTGEHYGYTF	TGTGCCAGCAGGGGGACAGGGGAGCACTATGGCTACACCTTC
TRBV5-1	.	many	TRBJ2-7	CASSESGNSYEQYF	TGCGCCAGCAGCGAAAGCGGCAACTCCTACGAGCAGTACTTC
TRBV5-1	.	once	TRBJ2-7	CASSPSPGHLSYEQYF	TGTGCCAGCAGCCCCAGCCCGGGACACCTCTCCTACGAGCAGTACTTC
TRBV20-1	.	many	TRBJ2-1	CSASSASERSYNEQFF	TGCAGTGCTAGTTCCGCTAGCGAAAGGTCCTACAATGAGCAGTTCTTC
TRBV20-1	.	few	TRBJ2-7	CSARDLHRYEQYF	TGCAGTGCTAGAGATCTTCATCGCTACGAGCAGTACTTC
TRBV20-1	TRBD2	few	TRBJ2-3	CSATLRELTTDTQYF	TGCAGTGCTACTCTGCGGGAGTTGACCACAGATACGCAGTATTTT
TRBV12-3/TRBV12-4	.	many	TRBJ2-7	CASSLRDGEQYF	TGTGCCAGCAGTTTAAGGGATGGCGAGCAGTACTTC
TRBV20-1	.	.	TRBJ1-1	CSARDPARNTEAFF	TGCAGTGCTAGAGATCCTGCGAGGAACACTGAAGCTTTCTTT
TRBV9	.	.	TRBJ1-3	CASSVAGGSSGNTIYF	TGTGCCAGCAGCGTAGCTGGGGGTTCATCTGGAAACACCATATATTTT
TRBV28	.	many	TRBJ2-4	CASSTGGPLLAKNIQYF	TGTGCCAGCAGTACCGGGGGCCCTCTACTAGCCAAAAACATTCAGTACTTC
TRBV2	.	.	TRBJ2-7	CAGFYLAISPGEQYF	TGTGCCGGTTTTTATCTCGCCATTTCTCCGGGCGAGCAGTACTTC
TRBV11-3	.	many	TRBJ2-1	CASSLGAGYEQFF	TGTGCCAGCAGCTTAGGGGCAGGGTATGAGCAGTTCTTC
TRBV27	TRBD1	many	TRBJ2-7	CASMGSRGHDEQYF	TGTGCCAGCATGGGAAGCAGGGGGCACGACGAGCAGTACTTC
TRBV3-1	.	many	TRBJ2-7	CASSQDQSSYEQYF	TGTGCCAGCAGCCAAGATCAGTCATCCTACGAGCAGTACTTC
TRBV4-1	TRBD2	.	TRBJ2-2	CASSQETSGRAGTGELFF	TGCGCCAGCAGCCAAGAGACTAGCGGGAGGGCCGGTACCGGGGAGCTGTTTTTT
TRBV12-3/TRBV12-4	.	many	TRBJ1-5	CASSSRRENQPQHF	TGTGCCAGCAGTTCGAGGAGGGAAAATCAGCCCCAGCATTTT
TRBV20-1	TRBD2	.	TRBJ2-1	CSAEDRQGTSGKSSVNEQFF	TGCAGTGCAGAGGACAGGCAAGGGACTAGCGGGAAATCTTCTGTGAATGAGCAGTTCTTC
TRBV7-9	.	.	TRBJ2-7	CASSPRGPYEQYF	TGTGCCAGCAGCCCACGCGGACCCTACGAGCAGTACTTC
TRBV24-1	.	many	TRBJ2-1	CATSDGGLSAEQFF	TGTGCCACCAGTGATGGGGGACTTTCGGCTGAGCAGTTCTTC
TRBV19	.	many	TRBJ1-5	CASIQDRFGQPQHF	TGTGCCAGTATTCAAGACAGGTTTGGTCAGCCCCAGCATTTT
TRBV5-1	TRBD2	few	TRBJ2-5	CASSLGLAGKETQYF	TGCGCCAGCAGCTTGGGACTAGCGGGGAAGGAGACCCAGTACTTC
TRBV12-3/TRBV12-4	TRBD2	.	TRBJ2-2	CASSLLAGSRELFF	TGTGCCAGCAGTTTACTAGCGGGATCCAGGGAGCTGTTTTTT
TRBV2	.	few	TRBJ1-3	CASRATGNTIYF	TGTGCCAGCCGGGCGACTGGAAACACCATATATTTT
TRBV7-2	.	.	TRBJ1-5	CASSFPPDYNQPQHF	TGTGCCAGCAGTTTCCCGCCAGATTACAATCAGCCCCAGCATTTT
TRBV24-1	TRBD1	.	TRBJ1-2	CATSGQNRGEYGYTF	TGTGCCACCAGTGGTCAAAACAGGGGTGAATATGGCTACACCTTC
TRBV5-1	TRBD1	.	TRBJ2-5	CASSFSGTEYQETQYF	TGCGCCAGCAGCTTTTCCGGGACAGAGTACCAAGAGACCCAGTACTTC
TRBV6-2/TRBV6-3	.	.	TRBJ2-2	CASSYPTDFQPGELFF	TGTGCCAGCAGTTATCCCACTGATTTCCAACCCGGGGAGCTGTTTTTT
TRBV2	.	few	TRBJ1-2	CASSFWTPGPNYGYTF	TGTGCCAGCAGTTTTTGGACCCCAGGGCCTAACTATGGCTACACCTTC
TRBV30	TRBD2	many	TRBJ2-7	CAWSGGLADEQYF	TGTGCCTGGAGCGGGGGACTAGCGGACGAGCAGTACTTC
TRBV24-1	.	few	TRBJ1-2	CATSQDPAGYGYTF	TGTGCCACCAGTCAGGACCCCGCTGGGTATGGCTACACCTTC
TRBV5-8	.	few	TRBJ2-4	CASSLEGGGNIQYF	TGTGCCAGCAGCTTGGAGGGGGGGGGAAACATTCAGTACTTC
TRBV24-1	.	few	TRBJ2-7	CATGTGNYEQYF	TGTGCCACCGGAACAGGAAACTACGAGCAGTACTTC